The clone carrying this T cell receptor beta chain was detected ten times or more. V lost 6 bases, J lost 6 bases, and 5 bases lay in between. Germline loops: CDR1 SNHLY, CDR2 FYNNEI. CDR3 length equals 11 residues. Amplifying from RNA transcripts, the study obtained TCR beta CDR3 regions. First-round RT-PCR relied on HTBI primers, and a second-round multiplex PCR came next. TCRdb reanalysed the multiplex PCR reads using MiXCR and keeps one entry per CDR3 protein. The sample shows about 660,000 distinct CDR3 sequences, about 40% of them seen only once. These data are taken from a study of Graves' ophthalmopathy and Graves' hyperthyroidism.

V usage is TRBV2 and J usage is TRBJ2-2, with unresolved D. This TCR was sampled from an adult man with Graves' ophthalmopathy. Sequencing used peripheral blood. The DNA of the CDR3 is TGTGCCAGCAGGGAGCCCGGGGAGCTGTTTTTT. As protein: CASREPGELFF.